One sample yielded the 30 T cell receptor beta chains listed below, sequenced in a study of T cell changes during pregnancy in multiple sclerosis (dated by TCRdb to 2018 to 2020). Libraries were made using the immunoSEQ multiplex PCR assay. TCRdb took over this immuneACCESS table, retaining in-frame rearrangements with V and J assigned. Such tables are incomplete; in checked studies, under half of the missing clones stem from an unresolved V gene, and the remainder is unexplained. Present in this sample are about 79,000 clones, about 93% of which were seen just once. The leading ten clones occupy roughly 0.44% of the sample. The input for sequencing was CD4+ T cells from peripheral blood mononuclear cells, taken in the second trimester of pregnancy. These receptor sequences come from a female donor with multiple sclerosis, enrolled in a pregnancy study.

V usage is TRBV7-9 and J usage is TRBJ2-5; 10 nucleotides agree with TRBD1. J lost 5 bases, V lost 7 bases, and 10 bases had no gene match. CDR1 and CDR2 (germline): SEHNR, FQNEAQ (reference sequence). There are 15 residues in the CDR3. CDR3 sequence: CASTLDRGAGETQYF. DNA for the CDR3: TGTGCCAGCACCCTGGACAGGGGGGCTGGCGAGACCCAGTACTTC. Drawing the rest from reference TRBV7-9 and TRBJ2-5, the complete variable domain is DTGVSQNPRHKITKRGQNVTFRCDPISEHNRLYWYRQTLGQGPEFLTYFQNEAQLEKSRLLSDRFSAERPKGSFSTLEIQRTEQGDSAMYLCASTLDRGAGETQYFGPGTRLLVL.

The V gene is TRBV6-5, the J gene TRBJ2-3; no definite D call. This CDR3 region has 10 residues. V gave up 5 bases and J gave up 12 bases, with 9 bases separating them. Germline values: CDR1 MNHEY, CDR2 SVGAGI. CDR3 sequence reads: CASSTPPQYF. CDR3 in DNA: TGTGCCAGCAGTACACCCCCCCAGTATTTT.

This chain connects TRBV7-9 to TRBJ2-7; the match to TRBD1 covers 8 bases. This CDR3 contains 14 residues. CDR1 and CDR2 (germline): SEHNR, FQNEAQ (reference sequence). Unmatched junction bases numbered 4, after V lost 4 bases and J lost 2 bases. The CDR3 sequence is CASSSDRGTYEQYF. CDR3 DNA: TGTGCCAGCAGCTCCGACAGGGGAACCTACGAGCAGTACTTC.

This clone was counted a single time. This sequence joins TRBV5-6 and TRBJ1-5, with 9 positions matching TRBD1. Germline CDR1 is SGHDT and CDR2 is YYEEEE. The V and J ends lost 4 bases and 8 bases, in that order; junction bases with no gene match: 4. The CDR3 has 13 amino acids. The CDR3: CASSRDRAEPQHF. DNA for the CDR3: TGTGCCAGCAGCCGGGACAGGGCCGAGCCCCAGCATTTT.

The DNA of the CDR3 is TGTGCCAGCAGCCCTAGCGGCGGGACCACCGGGGAGCTGTTTTTT. It yields the protein CASSPSGGTTGELFF. The gene calls are TRBV7-3 and TRBJ2-2; 7 nucleotides agree with TRBD2. The CDR3 totals 15 residues. Germline loops: CDR1 SGHTA, CDR2 FQGTGA. V gave up 5 bases and J gave up 4 bases; unmatched junction bases: 7.

This clone has only a few counts. The chain couples TRBV7-2 to TRBJ1-6; D unclear. The CDR3 has 16 amino acids. With 5 bases removed from V and 9 bases from J, the gap between germline ends came to 20 bases. In germline, CDR1 is SGHTA, CDR2 FQGNSA. The CDR3 region has the DNA TGTGCCAGCAGCGCCCTCCAGCCCCGAGGTGGTTCACCCCTCCACTTT. Encoded protein: CASSALQPRGGSPLHF.

The chain is built from TRBV6-6 and TRBJ2-5; TRBD2 is a possible D gene (6 bases). Germline CDR1 is MNHNY and CDR2 is SVGAGI (reference sequence). V gave up 5 bases and J gave up 1 base, with 11 bases separating them. This CDR3 is 14 amino acids long. The CDR3 sequence: CASSVGGPQETQYF. DNA of the CDR3: TGTGCCAGCAGTGTCGGGGGACCCCAAGAGACCCAGTACTTC.

The chain carries TRBV19 and TRBJ2-1; 7 bases match TRBD2. This CDR3 has 15 amino acids. Per germline, CDR1 LNHDA and CDR2 SQIVND (reference sequence). With 3 bases clipped from V and 2 bases from J, the junction kept 4 bases outside the gene matches. In DNA form, the CDR3 reads TGTGCCAGTAGTATCGGTGGGAGGGCCTACAATGAGCAGTTCTTC. Translating it yields CASSIGGRAYNEQFF.

The chain combines TRBV7-3 with TRBJ2-3; 16 nucleotides match TRBD2. This CDR3 region has 19 residues. CDR1 is SGHTA, CDR2 FQGTGA, per germline. J gave up 4 bases and V 5 bases, and 12 bases lay outside the gene matches. CDR3 coding DNA: TGTGCCAGCAGCCTCAGAGGGACTAGCGGGAGGGCTGGCGCAGATACGCAGTATTTT. It specifies CASSLRGTSGRAGADTQYF.

J is TRBJ1-5 and V is TRBV18, with TRBD1 identical over 7 bases. Germline CDR1 and CDR2: KGHSH and LQKENI. Losses at the gene ends were 3 bases for V and 7 bases for J; bases not matched to a gene: 6. This CDR3 is 14 amino acids long. CDR3 nucleotide sequence: TGTGCCAGCTCACCCGACAGGGTAGGACAGCCCCAGCATTTT. Its translation is CASSPDRVGQPQHF.

The V and J genes are TRBV19 and TRBJ1-6; 7 bases are shared with TRBD1. The CDR3 has 15 residues. Germline values: CDR1 LNHDA, CDR2 SQIVND (reference sequence). Germline trimming cut 4 bases from V and 9 bases from J; bases unmatched to any gene: 9. CDR3: CASSTDRAGGSPLHF. Here the CDR3 DNA reads TGTGCCAGTAGTACCGACAGGGCTGGAGGTTCACCCCTCCACTTT.

The gene calls are TRBV28 and TRBJ2-2; 8 bases agree with TRBD1. V shed 8 bases and J 2 bases; nucleotides not matched to a gene: 4. CDR1 and CDR2 from the germline V gene are MDHEN and SYDVKM. The length of the CDR3 is 14 residues. CDR3 coding DNA: TGTGCCAGCTCCGGACAGGGTAACACCGGGGAGCTGTTTTTT. This gives the protein CASSGQGNTGELFF.

The V and J genes are TRBV9 and TRBJ2-6; D possibly corresponds to TRBD1 (6 bases). V was clipped by 3 bases and J by 4 bases, with 11 bases between them. The CDR3 sequence is 15 residues long. From germline, CDR1 is SGDLS and CDR2 YYNGEE. The CDR3, as DNA: TGTGCCAGCAGCGCCGGGACACTGGGGGCCAACGTCCTGACTTTC. As protein: CASSAGTLGANVLTF.

This chain joins TRBV4-3 and TRBJ1-1, with 8 bases that match TRBD1. Unmatched junction bases numbered 13, after V lost 6 bases and J lost 1 base. The germline gives CDR1 LGHNA, CDR2 YSLEER. The CDR3 loop spans 17 amino acids. The CDR3 loop reads CASSKAGTGGTNTEAFF. CDR3 DNA: TGCGCCAGCAGTAAAGCGGGCACAGGGGGTACGAACACTGAAGCTTTCTTT.

The rearrangement uses TRBV6-5 and TRBJ2-7, with a possible D match to TRBD2 (5 bases). The CDR3 length is 13 residues. The ends were cut back, 0 bases at V and 5 bases at J, with 8 bases in the middle. Germline V CDR1 and CDR2: MNHEY, SVGAGI. The CDR3 DNA follows: TGTGCCAGCAGTTACTCGAGAGGGCACGAGCAGTACTTC. The encoded protein is CASSYSRGHEQYF.

The chain is built from TRBV27 and TRBJ2-3, with D hard to call. CDR3 length equals 14 residues. Trimming took 2 bases from V and 1 from J, leaving 7 bases between them. The V gene's germline CDR1 is MNHEY and CDR2 SMNVEV (reference sequence). The CDR3 DNA reads as TGTGCCAGCAGTTTAGGGCTTGGCACAGATACGCAGTATTTT. Translation gives CASSLGLGTDTQYF.

The chain links TRBV7-9 to TRBJ2-7; 9 bases align to TRBD1. The V gene end was trimmed by 7 bases and the J gene end by 0 bases; junction bases not matched to a gene: 10. Germline CDR1 and CDR2: SEHNR and FQNEAQ (reference sequence). There are 16 residues in the CDR3. The CDR3 coding sequence is TGTGCCAGCAATAACCCTGGACAGGGGTCCTCCTACGAGCAGTACTTC. Encoded protein: CASNNPGQGSSYEQYF.

The chain combines TRBV19 with TRBJ1-3; D is unresolved. The germline V gene encodes CDR1 LNHDA and CDR2 SQIVND (reference sequence). The CDR3 covers 16 residues. With 8 bases removed from V and 0 bases from J, the gap between germline ends came to 17 bases. In DNA, the CDR3 is TGTGCCAGTGCGTTTTTTTCTGTGCGCTCTGGAAACACCATATATTTT. Protein product: CASAFFSVRSGNTIYF. The whole variable domain, filled in from reference TRBV19 and TRBJ1-3, reads DGGITQSPKYLFRKEGQNVTLSCEQNLNHDAMYWYRQDPGQGLRLIYYSQIVNDFQKGDIAEGYSVSREKKESFPLTVTSAQKNPTAFYLCASAFFSVRSGNTIYFGEGSWLTVV.

The rearrangement joins TRBV28 to TRBJ2-3; D call uncertain. Trimming left V 6 bases short and J 0 bases short, with 7 bases between. The length of the CDR3 is 13 residues. Per germline, CDR1 MDHEN and CDR2 SYDVKM. CDR3 nucleotides: TGTGCCAGCAGGGGCTCTAGCACAGATACGCAGTATTTT. This sequence encodes CASRGSSTDTQYF.

The chain carries TRBV7-3 and TRBJ2-1; possibly TRBD2 for D (6 bases). The germline V and J ends were trimmed by 2 bases and 4 bases, with 12 bases remaining between them. The CDR3 is 15 amino acids. Germline CDR1 and CDR2: SGHTA and FQGTGA. CDR3: CASSLAGQGYNEQFF. The CDR3 DNA reads TGTGCCAGCAGCTTAGCGGGGCAGGGTTACAATGAGCAGTTCTTC.

This sequence joins TRBV7-6 and TRBJ1-4; D is ambiguous. CDR3 length: 15 amino acids. Trimming stripped 5 bases from V and 9 bases from J, with 19 bases between. CDR1 and CDR2 (germline): SGHVS, FNYEAQ. The CDR3 protein is CASSPSTAGGKKLFF. The CDR3 DNA is TGTGCCAGCAGCCCCAGCACGGCAGGAGGTAAAAAACTGTTTTTT.

The CDR3 coding sequence is TGTGCCAGCAGCCCATCCAGGGGGCGCGACTACGAGCAGTACTTC. Translation gives CASSPSRGRDYEQYF. This chain connects TRBV11-3 to TRBJ2-7; 8 positions agree with TRBD1. The J segment lost 3 bases and the V segment lost 5 bases, leaving 9 bases of the junction unmatched. Per the germline V gene, CDR1 is SGHNT and CDR2 is YENEEA. CDR3 length: 15 amino acids.

This clone was counted once. The chain employs TRBV28 and TRBJ2-7, with D uncertain. Germline CDR1 and CDR2: MDHEN and SYDVKM. The CDR3 is 15 residues long. The V end lost 2 bases, the J end lost 4 bases, and 15 bases lay between the germline ends. CDR3: CASSLVSAAQYEQYF. For the CDR3, the DNA is TGTGCCAGCAGTTTAGTATCGGCTGCACAGTACGAGCAGTACTTC.

This clone was seen once. The genes are TRBV29-1 and TRBJ1-2, with D possibly being TRBD1 (6 bases). This CDR3 is 13 amino acids long. V was cut by 7 bases and J by 1 base, with 13 bases left in between. Germline lookup yields CDR1 SQVTM and CDR2 ANQGSEA. CDR3 sequence reads: CSAVDSDNYGYTF. The CDR3 DNA is TGCAGCGCGGTGGACAGCGATAACTATGGCTACACCTTC.

In its sample, this clone was seen once. The rearrangement uses TRBV15 and TRBJ1-2; weak D call: TRBD1 (6 bases). The CDR3 consists of 15 residues. Germline V gene data show CDR1 as LNHNV and CDR2 as YYDKDF (reference sequence). Between the trimmed V and J ends, which lost 4 bases and 6 bases, there was a span of 18 bases. CDR3 sequence reads: CATSKGNRVAHGYTF. The DNA for the CDR3 is TGTGCCACCAGCAAAGGGAACAGGGTTGCGCATGGCTACACCTTC.

V gene TRBV19 combines with J gene TRBJ2-2; TRBD1 agrees at 9 bases. V shed 4 bases and J 0 bases; nucleotides not matched to a gene: 6. The CDR3 extends over 17 amino acids. Germline V CDR1 and CDR2: LNHDA, SQIVND (reference sequence). CDR3 sequence (DNA): TGTGCCAGTAGTAAAGGGACAGGGCAACCGAACACCGGGGAGCTGTTTTTT. Its protein is CASSKGTGQPNTGELFF.

The chain employs TRBV28 and TRBJ1-5; the D gene is possibly TRBD1 (6 bases). V was pared by 6 bases and J by 2 bases, with 14 bases between. Germline CDR1 MDHEN, CDR2 SYDVKM. There are 15 residues in the CDR3. The CDR3 sequence is CASSKQGRGNQPQHF. Here the CDR3 DNA reads TGTGCCAGCAGCAAACAGGGCCGCGGCAATCAGCCCCAGCATTTT.

The rearrangement links TRBV7-6 to TRBJ2-5; TRBD1 agrees at 7 bases. The V gene end was trimmed by 2 bases and the J gene end by 1 base; junction bases not matched to a gene: 1. The CDR3 extends over 14 amino acids. Germline V gene sequence: CDR1 SGHVS, CDR2 FNYEAQ. The CDR3 DNA follows: TGTGCCAGCAGCTTAAGGACAGGCCAAGAGACCCAGTACTTC. This gives the protein CASSLRTGQETQYF.

This clone was observed a single time. CDR3 sequence: CASSLAVRLAGTHEQFF. In DNA, the CDR3 is TGCGCCAGCAGCTTGGCCGTTCGACTAGCGGGAACCCATGAGCAGTTCTTC. The chain employs TRBV5-1 and TRBJ2-1; TRBD2 matches 11 bases. The CDR3 spans 17 residues. Germline V gene data show CDR1 as SGHRS and CDR2 as YFSETQ. The junction had 10 bases not matched to a gene; V was cut back by 0 bases and J by 8 bases.

The chain has TRBV18 and TRBJ2-1, with TRBD2 matching 12 bases. This CDR3 has 17 residues. CDR1 and CDR2 from the germline V gene are KGHSH and LQKENI. After removal of 0 bases from V and 4 bases from J, the junction contained 4 bases not matched to a gene. CDR3 region: CASSPPRLAGDYNEQFF. CDR3 DNA: TGTGCCAGCTCACCACCGCGACTAGCGGGAGATTACAATGAGCAGTTCTTC.